One sample yielded the 7 T cell receptor beta chains listed below, sequenced in a study of CD8 T cells in Susac syndrome. Random-hexamer reverse transcription was applied to about 0.5 to 1 ug RNA. In TCRdb, the immunoSEQ multiplex PCR reads were re-called with MiXCR into one record per CDR3 protein. This table has some 400,000 distinct CDR3 sequences, approximately 85% appearing once. Sequenced sample: CD8+ T cells from PBMCs. All receptors come from a human donor with multiple sclerosis.

This clonotype was picked up a small number of times. The chain employs TRBV12-3 or TRBV12-4 and TRBJ2-3; D possibly corresponds to TRBD1 (5 bases). Trimming took off 6 bases at V and 0 bases at J, with 10 bases between the two ends. The CDR3 is 14 amino acids. In nucleotides, the CDR3 is TGTGCCAGCAGCACACAGGCCAGCACAGATACGCAGTATTTT. Protein sequence: CASSTQASTDTQYF.

This chain links TRBV4-1 with TRBJ2-2; 9 nucleotides agree with TRBD2. Germline-derived CDR1 and CDR2 are MGHRA and YSYEKL. Trimming removed 3 bases from V and 5 bases from J; junction bases left unmatched: 4. The CDR3 sequence is 15 residues long. The CDR3 DNA follows: TGCGCCAGCAGCCAGGGACTAGCTTTTACCGGGGAGCTGTTTTTT. As protein: CASSQGLAFTGELFF.

The rearrangement uses TRBV7-6 and TRBJ2-7, with 13 bases lining up with TRBD2. Germline lookup yields CDR1 SGHVS and CDR2 FNYEAQ. The length of the CDR3 is 17 residues. Trimming took 4 bases from V and 1 from J; bases not matched to a gene: 7. Here the CDR3 reads CASSSPGLAGNSYEQYF. As DNA, the CDR3 is TGTGCCAGCAGCTCTCCGGGACTAGCGGGGAATTCCTACGAGCAGTACTTC. Combining the CDR3 with reference TRBV7-6 and TRBJ2-7 gives the whole variable domain GAGVSQSPRYKVTKRGQDVALRCDPISGHVSLYWYRQALGQGPEFLTYFNYEAQQDKSGLPNDRFSAERPEGSISTLTIQRTEQRDSAMYRCASSSPGLAGNSYEQYFGPGTRLTVT.

This chain uses TRBV28 with TRBJ2-5, with 8 bases lining up with TRBD2. Trimming cost V 2 bases and J 5 bases; bases outside gene matches: 7. The CDR3 contains 15 residues. From germline, CDR1 is MDHEN and CDR2 SYDVKM. The CDR3 sequence: CASSLNKRERETQYF. In DNA form, the CDR3 reads TGTGCCAGCAGTTTAAACAAGCGGGAGAGGGAGACCCAGTACTTC.

The V and J genes are TRBV30 and TRBJ2-2, with D perhaps assigned TRBD1 or TRBD2 (5 bases each). V was pared by 5 bases and J by 5 bases, with 12 bases between. Germline V lookup: CDR1 GTSNPN, CDR2 SVGIG (reference sequence). The CDR3 has 13 residues. CDR3 region: CAWGLWGTGELFF. The CDR3 DNA reads TGTGCCTGGGGGTTGTGGGGGACCGGGGAGCTGTTTTTT.

CDR3 nucleotides: TGTGCCACCAGCAGAGATTTCCAGACAGGGAATGAGCAGTTCTTC. Protein sequence: CATSRDFQTGNEQFF. The J gene is TRBJ2-1, the V gene TRBV15; TRBD1 matches 7 bases. The trim removed 0 bases at V and 7 bases at J, leaving 6 bases unmatched. CDR3 length: 15 amino acids. Germline V gene data show CDR1 as LNHNV and CDR2 as YYDKDF (reference sequence).

This chain links TRBV7-9 with TRBJ1-1, with D unclear. Germline CDR1 reads SEHNR; CDR2 reads FQNEAQ (reference sequence). This CDR3 has 12 residues. Trimming took off 11 bases at V and 0 bases at J, with 10 bases between the two ends. CDR3 sequence: CAGAILNTEAFF. DNA of the CDR3: TGTGCCGGAGCCATATTGAACACTGAAGCTTTCTTT.